This T cell receptor (beta chain) was identified during a study of blood T cell repertoires in COVID-19. TCRdb's copy holds only in-frame clones and misses some; the assay was immunoSEQ multiplex PCR. The sample lists roughly 390,000 clones; 80% to 90% were seen once. Germline V gene sequence: CDR1 MGHRA, CDR2 YSYEKL. The CDR3 is 19 amino acids. V lost 4 bases, J lost 0 bases, and 17 bases stayed unmatched. Enrollment of patients from Seattle took place during active infection, with longitudinal follow-up. This TCR came from a woman aged 30 to 39 with COVID-19, enrolled during active disease. The rearrangement uses TRBV4-1 and TRBJ1-1; 7 nucleotides align to TRBD1. The specimen was peripheral blood. The CDR3, as DNA: TGCGCCAGCAGCCTAGCCGGGAGGGGGCGTTGGTCCCTGAACACTGAAGCTTTCTTT. Translated, it gives CASSLAGRGRWSLNTEAFF.